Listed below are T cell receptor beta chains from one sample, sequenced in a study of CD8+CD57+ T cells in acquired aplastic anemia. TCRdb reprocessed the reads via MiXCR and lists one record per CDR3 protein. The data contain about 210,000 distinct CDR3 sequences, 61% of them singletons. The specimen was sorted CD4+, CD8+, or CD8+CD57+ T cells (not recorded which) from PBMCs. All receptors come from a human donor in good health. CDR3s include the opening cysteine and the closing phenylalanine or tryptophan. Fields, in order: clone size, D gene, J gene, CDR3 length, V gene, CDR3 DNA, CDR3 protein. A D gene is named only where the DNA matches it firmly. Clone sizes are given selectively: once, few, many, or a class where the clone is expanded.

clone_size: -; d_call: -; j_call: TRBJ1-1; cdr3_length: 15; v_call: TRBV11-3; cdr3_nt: TGTGCCAGCAGCTTAGGGCGTTGGGAGAACACTGAAGCTTTCTTT; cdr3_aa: CASSLGRWENTEAFF
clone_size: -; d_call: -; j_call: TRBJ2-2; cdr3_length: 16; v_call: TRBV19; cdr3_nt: TGTGCCAGTAGCCCCATGAGGACTTCGAACACCGGGGAGCTGTTTTTT; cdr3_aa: CASSPMRTSNTGELFF
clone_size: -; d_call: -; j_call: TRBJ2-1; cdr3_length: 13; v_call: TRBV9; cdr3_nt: TGTGCCAGCAGCGTGGAGGGTACAGGGGAGCAGTTCTTC; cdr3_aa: CASSVEGTGEQFF
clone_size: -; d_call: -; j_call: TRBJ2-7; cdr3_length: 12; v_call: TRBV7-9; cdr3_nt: TGTTGCAGCAGCTCCGACCCCTACGAGCAGTACTTC; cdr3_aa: CCSSSDPYEQYF
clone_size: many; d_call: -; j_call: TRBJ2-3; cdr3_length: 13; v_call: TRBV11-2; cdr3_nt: TGTGCCAGCATCCATCTAGCCACAGATACGCAGTATTTT; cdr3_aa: CASIHLATDTQYF
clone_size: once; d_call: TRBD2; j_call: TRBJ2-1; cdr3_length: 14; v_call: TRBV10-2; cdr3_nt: TGCGCCAGCAGTGCGCTAGCGGTCTACAATGAGCAGTTCTTC; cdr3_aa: CASSALAVYNEQFF
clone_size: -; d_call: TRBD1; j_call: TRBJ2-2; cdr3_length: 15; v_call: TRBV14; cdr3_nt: TGTTCCAGCAGCCCCTGGACAGGGGTGATCGTGGAGCTGTTTTTT; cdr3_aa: CSSSPWTGVIVELFF
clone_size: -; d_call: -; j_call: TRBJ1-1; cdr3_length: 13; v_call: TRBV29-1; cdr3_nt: TGCAGCGTTGAGGGGGACATGAACACTGAAGCTTTCTTT; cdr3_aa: CSVEGDMNTEAFF
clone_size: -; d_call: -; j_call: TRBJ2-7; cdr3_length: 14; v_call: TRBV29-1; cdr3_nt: TGCAGCGTTGCGGGGACGGTGGGCGCCTACGAGCAGTACTTC; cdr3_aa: CSVAGTVGAYEQYF
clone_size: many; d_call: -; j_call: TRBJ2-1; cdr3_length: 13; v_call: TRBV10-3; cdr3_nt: TGTGCCATCAGTGAAGAGGGAACGGATGAGCAGTTCTTC; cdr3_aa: CAISEEGTDEQFF
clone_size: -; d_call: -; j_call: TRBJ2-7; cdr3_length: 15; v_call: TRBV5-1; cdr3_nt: TGCGCCAGCGGCCCAACAGGGAAGAGCTCCTACGAGCAGTACTTC; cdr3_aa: CASGPTGKSSYEQYF
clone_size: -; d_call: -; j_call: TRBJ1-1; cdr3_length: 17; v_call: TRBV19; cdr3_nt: TGTGCCACTAAATCCAACCGGGACAAGAAAGAGAACACTGAAGCCTTCTTT; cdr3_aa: CATKSNRDKKENTEAFF
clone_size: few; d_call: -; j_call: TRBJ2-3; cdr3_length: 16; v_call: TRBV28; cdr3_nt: TGTGCCAGCAGCCCTAGCTCCCCCGCTGGGGCAGATACGCAGTATTTT; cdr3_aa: CASSPSSPAGADTQYF
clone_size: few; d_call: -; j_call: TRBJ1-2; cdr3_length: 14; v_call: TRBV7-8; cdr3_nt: TGTGCCAGCAGCTTAGTTGTTGGACAGAATGGCTACACCTTC; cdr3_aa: CASSLVVGQNGYTF
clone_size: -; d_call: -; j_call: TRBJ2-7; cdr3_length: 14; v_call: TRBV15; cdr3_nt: TGTGCCACCAGTCCTGCCCGGGGAATCTACGAGCAGTACTTC; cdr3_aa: CATSPARGIYEQYF
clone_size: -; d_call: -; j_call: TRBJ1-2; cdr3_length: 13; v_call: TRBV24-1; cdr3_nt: TGTGCCACCAGTGCACCGGACGTCTATGGCTACACCTTC; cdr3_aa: CATSAPDVYGYTF
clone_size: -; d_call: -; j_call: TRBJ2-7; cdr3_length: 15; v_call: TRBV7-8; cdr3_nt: TGTGCCAGCAGCTTACGCGAGGGACGCTCCTACGAGCAGTACTTC; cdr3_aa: CASSLREGRSYEQYF
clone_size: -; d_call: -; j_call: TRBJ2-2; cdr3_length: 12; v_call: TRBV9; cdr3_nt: TGTGCCAGCAGCGTAGAAATCGGGGAGCTGTTTTTT; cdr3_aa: CASSVEIGELFF
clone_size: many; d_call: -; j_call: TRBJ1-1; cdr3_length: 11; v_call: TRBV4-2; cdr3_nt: TGTGCCAGCAGCCAAGAGGCCGAAGCTTTCTTT; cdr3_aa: CASSQEAEAFF
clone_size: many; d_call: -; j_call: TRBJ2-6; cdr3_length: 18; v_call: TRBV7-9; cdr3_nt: TGTGCCAGCAGCGCGAGAGGGACGGCCGCGGAGGGGGCCAACGTCCTGACTTTC; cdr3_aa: CASSARGTAAEGANVLTF
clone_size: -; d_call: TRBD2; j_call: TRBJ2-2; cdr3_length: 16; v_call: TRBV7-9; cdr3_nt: TGTGCCAGCAGCCCGCCCGGGACTAGCGGGAGCGGGGAGCTGTTTTTT; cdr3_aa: CASSPPGTSGSGELFF
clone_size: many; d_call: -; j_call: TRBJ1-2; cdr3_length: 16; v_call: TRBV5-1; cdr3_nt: TGCGCCAGCAGCGCCCTCAAGGCCGTCGGGGGCTATGGCTACACCTTC; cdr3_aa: CASSALKAVGGYGYTF
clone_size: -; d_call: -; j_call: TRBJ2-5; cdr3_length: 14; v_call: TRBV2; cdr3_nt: TGTGCCAGCAGTCCGGCCCGGGGCCAAGAGACCCAGTACTTC; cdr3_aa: CASSPARGQETQYF
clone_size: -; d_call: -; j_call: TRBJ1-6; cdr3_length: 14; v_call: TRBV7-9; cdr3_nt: TGCGCCAGCAGCTTGACAGCTGCTTCGGGCCCGGTCCACTTT; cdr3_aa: CASSLTAASGPVHF
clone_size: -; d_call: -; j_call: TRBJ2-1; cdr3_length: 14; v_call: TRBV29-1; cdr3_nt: TGCAGCGTTGGTGGGGGGGCGGACATCGATGAGCAGTTCTTC; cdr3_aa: CSVGGGADIDEQFF